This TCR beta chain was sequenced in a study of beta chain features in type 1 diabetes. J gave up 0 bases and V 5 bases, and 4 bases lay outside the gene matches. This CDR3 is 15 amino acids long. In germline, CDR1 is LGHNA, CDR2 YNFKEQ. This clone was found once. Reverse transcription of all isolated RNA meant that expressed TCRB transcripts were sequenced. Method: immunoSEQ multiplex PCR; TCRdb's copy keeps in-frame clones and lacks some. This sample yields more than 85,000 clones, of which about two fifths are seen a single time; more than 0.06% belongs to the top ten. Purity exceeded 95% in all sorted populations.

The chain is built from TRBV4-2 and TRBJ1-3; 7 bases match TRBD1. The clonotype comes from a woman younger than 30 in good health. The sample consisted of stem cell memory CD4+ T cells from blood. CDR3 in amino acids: CASSTRQGSGNTIYF. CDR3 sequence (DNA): TGTGCCAGCAGCACCCGACAGGGCTCTGGAAACACCATATATTTT.